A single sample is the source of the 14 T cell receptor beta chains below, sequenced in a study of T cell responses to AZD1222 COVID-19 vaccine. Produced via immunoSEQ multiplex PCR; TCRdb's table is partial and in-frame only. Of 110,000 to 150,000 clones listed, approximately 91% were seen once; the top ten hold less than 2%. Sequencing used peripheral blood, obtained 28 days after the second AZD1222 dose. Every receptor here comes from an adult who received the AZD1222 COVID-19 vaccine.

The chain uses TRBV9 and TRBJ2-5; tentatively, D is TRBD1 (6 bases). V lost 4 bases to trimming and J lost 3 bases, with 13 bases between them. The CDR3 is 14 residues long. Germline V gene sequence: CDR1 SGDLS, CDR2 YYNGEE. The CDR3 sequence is CASSPTGTKETQYF. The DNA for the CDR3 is TGTGCCAGCAGCCCTACCGGGACAAAAGAGACCCAGTACTTC.

The DNA of the CDR3 is TGTGCCAGCAGCCGACAGGGCGTGAGGCAGCCCCAGCATTTT. This encodes CASSRQGVRQPQHF. The chain has TRBV7-9 and TRBJ1-5; 7 nucleotides line up with TRBD1. CDR1 is SEHNR, CDR2 FQNEAQ, per germline (reference sequence). J was trimmed by 7 bases and V by 5 bases; bases with no gene match: 8. The CDR3 consists of 14 residues.

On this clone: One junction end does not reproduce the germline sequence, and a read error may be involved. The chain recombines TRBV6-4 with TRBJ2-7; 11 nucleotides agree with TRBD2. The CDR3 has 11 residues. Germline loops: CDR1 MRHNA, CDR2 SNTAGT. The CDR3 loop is CASSVTSGSCF. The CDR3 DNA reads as TGTGCCAGCAGTGTCACTAGCGGGAGTTGCTTC.

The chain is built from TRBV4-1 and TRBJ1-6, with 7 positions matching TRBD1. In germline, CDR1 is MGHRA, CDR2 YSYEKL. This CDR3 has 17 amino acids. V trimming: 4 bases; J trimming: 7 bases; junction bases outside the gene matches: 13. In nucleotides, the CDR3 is TGCGCCAGCAGCCCTGGGACAGCCCTTACGTTAAATTCACCCCTCCACTTT. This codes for CASSPGTALTLNSPLHF.

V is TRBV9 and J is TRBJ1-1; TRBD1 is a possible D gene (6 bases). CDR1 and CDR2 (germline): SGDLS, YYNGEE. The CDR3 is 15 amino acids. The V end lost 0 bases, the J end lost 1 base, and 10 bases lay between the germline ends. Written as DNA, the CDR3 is TGTGCCAGCAGCGTAGGTGACAGGACGAACACTGAAGCTTTCTTT. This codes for CASSVGDRTNTEAFF. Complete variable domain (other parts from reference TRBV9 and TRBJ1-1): DSGVTQTPKHLITATGQRVTLRCSPRSGDLSVYWYQQSLDQGLQFLIQYYNGEERAKGNILERFSAQQFPDLHSELNLSSLELGDSALYFCASSVGDRTNTEAFFGQGTRLTVV.

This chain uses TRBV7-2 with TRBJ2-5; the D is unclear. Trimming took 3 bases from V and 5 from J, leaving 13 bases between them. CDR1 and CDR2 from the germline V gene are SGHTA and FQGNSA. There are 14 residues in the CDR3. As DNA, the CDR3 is TGTGCCAGCAGCTTTTCGACGGAGCGCGAGACCCAGTACTTC. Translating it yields CASSFSTERETQYF.

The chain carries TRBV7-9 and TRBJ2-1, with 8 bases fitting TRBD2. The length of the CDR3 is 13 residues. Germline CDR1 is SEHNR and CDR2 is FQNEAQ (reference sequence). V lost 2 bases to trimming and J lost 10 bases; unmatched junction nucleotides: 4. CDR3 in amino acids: CASSLNREGEQFF. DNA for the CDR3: TGTGCCAGCAGCTTAAATCGGGAGGGGGAGCAGTTCTTC.

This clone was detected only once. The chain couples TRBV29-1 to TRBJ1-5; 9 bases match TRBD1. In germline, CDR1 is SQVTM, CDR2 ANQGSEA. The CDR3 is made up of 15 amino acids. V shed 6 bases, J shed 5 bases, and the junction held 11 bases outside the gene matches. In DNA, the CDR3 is TGCAGCGTCAAGATTTGGGACAGGGAGGATCAGCCCCAGCATTTT. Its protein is CSVKIWDREDQPQHF.

The CDR3, as DNA: TGTGCCAGTACCCCCTCGACAGCGTATAGCAATCAGCCCCAGCATTTT. This sequence encodes CASTPSTAYSNQPQHF. The chain couples TRBV19 to TRBJ1-5; a weak D match, TRBD1 (5 bases). The CDR3 spans 16 residues. Trimming stripped 7 bases from V and 0 bases from J, with 16 bases between. Germline V gives CDR1 LNHDA, CDR2 SQIVND (reference sequence).

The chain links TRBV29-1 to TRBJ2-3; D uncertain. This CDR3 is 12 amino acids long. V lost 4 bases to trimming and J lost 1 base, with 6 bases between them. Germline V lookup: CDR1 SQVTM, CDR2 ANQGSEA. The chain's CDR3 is CSVVQGTDTQYF. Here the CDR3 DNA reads TGCAGCGTTGTCCAGGGCACAGATACGCAGTATTTT.

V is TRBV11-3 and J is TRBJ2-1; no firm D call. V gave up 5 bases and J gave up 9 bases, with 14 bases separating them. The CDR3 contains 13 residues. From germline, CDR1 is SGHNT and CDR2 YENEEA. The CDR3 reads CASSPDLISEQFF. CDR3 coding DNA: TGTGCCAGCAGCCCCGACCTTATCAGTGAGCAGTTCTTC.

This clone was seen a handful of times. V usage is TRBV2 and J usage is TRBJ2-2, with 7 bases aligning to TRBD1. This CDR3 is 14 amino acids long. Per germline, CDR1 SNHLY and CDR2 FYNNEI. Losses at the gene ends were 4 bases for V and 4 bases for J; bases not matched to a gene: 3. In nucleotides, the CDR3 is TGTGCCAGCAGTGTCAGGGGGACCACCGGGGAGCTGTTTTTT. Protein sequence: CASSVRGTTGELFF.

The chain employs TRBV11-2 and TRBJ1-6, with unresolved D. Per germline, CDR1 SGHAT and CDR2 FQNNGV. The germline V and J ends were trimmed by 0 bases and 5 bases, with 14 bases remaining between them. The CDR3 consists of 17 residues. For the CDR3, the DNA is TGTGCCAGCAGCTTAGAAAGTGGGCTGAGTAATAATTCACCCCTCCACTTT. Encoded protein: CASSLESGLSNNSPLHF.

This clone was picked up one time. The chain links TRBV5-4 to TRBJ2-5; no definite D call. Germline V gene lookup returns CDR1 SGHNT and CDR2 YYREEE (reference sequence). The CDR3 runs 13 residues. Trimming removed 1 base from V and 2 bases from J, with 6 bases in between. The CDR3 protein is CASSLQGQETQYF. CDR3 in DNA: TGTGCCAGCAGCTTGCAAGGGCAAGAGACCCAGTACTTC. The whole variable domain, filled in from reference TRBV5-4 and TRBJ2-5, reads ETGVTQSPTHLIKTRGQQVTLRCSSQSGHNTVSWYQQALGQGPQFIFQYYREEENGRGNFPPRFSGLQFPNYSSELNVNALELDDSALYLCASSLQGQETQYFGPGTRLLVL.